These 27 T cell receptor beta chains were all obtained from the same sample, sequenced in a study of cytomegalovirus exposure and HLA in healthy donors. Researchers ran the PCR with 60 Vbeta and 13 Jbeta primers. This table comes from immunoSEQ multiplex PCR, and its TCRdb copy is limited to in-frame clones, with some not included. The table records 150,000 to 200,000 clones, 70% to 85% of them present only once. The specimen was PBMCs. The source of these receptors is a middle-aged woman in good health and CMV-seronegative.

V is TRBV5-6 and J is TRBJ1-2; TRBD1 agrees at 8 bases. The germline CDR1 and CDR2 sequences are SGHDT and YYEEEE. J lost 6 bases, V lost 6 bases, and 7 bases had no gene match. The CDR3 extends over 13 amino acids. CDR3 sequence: CASTHDRGDGYTF. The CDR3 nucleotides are TGTGCCAGCACTCACGACAGGGGTGATGGCTACACCTTC.

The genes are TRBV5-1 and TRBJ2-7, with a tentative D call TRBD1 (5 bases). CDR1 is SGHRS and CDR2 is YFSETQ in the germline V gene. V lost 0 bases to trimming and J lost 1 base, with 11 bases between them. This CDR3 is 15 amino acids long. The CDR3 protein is CASSLVQGKSYEQYF. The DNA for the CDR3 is TGCGCCAGCAGCTTGGTTCAGGGCAAATCCTACGAGCAGTACTTC.

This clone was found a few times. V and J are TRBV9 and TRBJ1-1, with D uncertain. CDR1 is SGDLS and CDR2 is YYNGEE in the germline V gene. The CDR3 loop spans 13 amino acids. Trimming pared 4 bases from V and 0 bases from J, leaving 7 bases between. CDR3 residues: CASSWQVNTEAFF. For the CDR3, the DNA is TGTGCCAGCAGCTGGCAGGTGAACACTGAAGCTTTCTTT. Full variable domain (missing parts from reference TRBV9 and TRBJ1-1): DSGVTQTPKHLITATGQRVTLRCSPRSGDLSVYWYQQSLDQGLQFLIQYYNGEERAKGNILERFSAQQFPDLHSELNLSSLELGDSALYFCASSWQVNTEAFFGQGTRLTVV.

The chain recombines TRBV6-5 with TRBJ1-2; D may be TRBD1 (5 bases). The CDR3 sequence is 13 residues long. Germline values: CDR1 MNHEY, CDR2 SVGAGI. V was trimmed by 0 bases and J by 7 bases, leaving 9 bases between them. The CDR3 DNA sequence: TGTGCCAGCAGTTACTCCTCCAGGGCTGGCTACACCTTC. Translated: CASSYSSRAGYTF.

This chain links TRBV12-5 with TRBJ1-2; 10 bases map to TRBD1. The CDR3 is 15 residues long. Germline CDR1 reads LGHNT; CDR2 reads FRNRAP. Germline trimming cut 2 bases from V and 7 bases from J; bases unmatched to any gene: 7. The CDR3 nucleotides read TGTGCTAGTGGTTTGTCCGGGACAGGGGCGGCTGGCTACACCTTC. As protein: CASGLSGTGAAGYTF.

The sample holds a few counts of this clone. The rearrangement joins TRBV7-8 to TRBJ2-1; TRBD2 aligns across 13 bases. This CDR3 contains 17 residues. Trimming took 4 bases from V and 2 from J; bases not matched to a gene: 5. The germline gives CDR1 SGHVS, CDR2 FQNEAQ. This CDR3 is CASSSTSGRAPYNEQFF. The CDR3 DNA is TGTGCCAGCAGCTCAACTAGCGGGAGGGCCCCCTACAATGAGCAGTTCTTC.

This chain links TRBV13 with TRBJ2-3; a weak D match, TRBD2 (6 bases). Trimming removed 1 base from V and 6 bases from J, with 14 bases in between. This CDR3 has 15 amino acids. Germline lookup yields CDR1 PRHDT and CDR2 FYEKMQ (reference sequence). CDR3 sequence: CASSLAGAPEDTQYF. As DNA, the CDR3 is TGTGCCAGCAGCTTAGCGGGAGCCCCGGAGGATACGCAGTATTTT. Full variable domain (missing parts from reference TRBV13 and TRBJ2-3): AAGVIQSPRHLIKEKRETATLKCYPIPRHDTVYWYQQGPGQDPQFLISFYEKMQSDKGSIPDRFSAQQFSDYHSELNMSSLELGDSALYFCASSLAGAPEDTQYFGPGTRLTVL.

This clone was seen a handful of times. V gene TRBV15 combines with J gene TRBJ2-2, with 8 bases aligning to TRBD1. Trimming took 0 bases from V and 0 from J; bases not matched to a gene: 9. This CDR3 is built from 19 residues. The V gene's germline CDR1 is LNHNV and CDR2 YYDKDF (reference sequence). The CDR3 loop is CATSRDLPPDRANTGELFF. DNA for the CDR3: TGTGCCACCAGCAGAGATCTCCCCCCGGACAGGGCGAACACCGGGGAGCTGTTTTTT.

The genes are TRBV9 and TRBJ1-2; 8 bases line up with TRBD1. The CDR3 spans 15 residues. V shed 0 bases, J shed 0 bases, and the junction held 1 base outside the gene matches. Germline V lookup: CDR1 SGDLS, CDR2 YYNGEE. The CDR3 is CASSVGTGTNYGYTF. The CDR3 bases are TGTGCCAGCAGCGTAGGGACAGGGACTAACTATGGCTACACCTTC.

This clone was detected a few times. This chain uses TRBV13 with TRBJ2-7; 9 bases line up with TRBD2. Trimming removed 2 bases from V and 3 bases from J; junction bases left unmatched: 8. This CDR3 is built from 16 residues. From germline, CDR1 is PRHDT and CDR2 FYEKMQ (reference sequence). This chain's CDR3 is CASSLRRLAGRYEQYF. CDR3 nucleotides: TGTGCCAGCAGCTTACGGCGTCTAGCGGGACGCTACGAGCAGTACTTC.

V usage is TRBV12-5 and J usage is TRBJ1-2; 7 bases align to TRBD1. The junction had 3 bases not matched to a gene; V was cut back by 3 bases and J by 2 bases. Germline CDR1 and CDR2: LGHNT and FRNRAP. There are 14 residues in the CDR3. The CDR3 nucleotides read TGTGCTAGTGGTTTAACAGGGGAAAACTATGGCTACACCTTC. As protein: CASGLTGENYGYTF.

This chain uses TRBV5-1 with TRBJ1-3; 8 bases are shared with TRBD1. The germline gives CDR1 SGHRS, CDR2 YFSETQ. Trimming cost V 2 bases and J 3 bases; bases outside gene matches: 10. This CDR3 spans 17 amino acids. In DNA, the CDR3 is TGCGCCAGCAGCTTAGGGGACAGGACTCAATTTGGAAACACCATATATTTT. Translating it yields CASSLGDRTQFGNTIYF.

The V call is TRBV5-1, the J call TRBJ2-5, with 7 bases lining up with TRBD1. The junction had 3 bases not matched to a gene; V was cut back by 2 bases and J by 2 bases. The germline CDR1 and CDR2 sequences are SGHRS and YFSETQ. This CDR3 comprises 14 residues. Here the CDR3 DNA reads TGCGCCAGCAGCTTCGGGACAGCGCAAGAGACCCAGTACTTC. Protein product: CASSFGTAQETQYF.

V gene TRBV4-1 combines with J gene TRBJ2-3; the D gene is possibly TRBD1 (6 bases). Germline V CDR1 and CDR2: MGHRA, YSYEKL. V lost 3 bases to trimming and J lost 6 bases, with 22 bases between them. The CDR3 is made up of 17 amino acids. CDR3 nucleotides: TGCGCCAGCAGCCAGAGCTCCGGGACACCCTCCATGGATACGCAGTATTTT. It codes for CASSQSSGTPSMDTQYF.

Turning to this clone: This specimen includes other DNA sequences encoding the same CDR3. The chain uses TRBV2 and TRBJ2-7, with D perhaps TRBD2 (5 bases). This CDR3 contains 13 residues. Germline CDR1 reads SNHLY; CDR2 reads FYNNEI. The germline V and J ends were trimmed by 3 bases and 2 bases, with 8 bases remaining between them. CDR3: CASSDSGAYEQYF. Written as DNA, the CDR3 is TGTGCCAGCAGTGACAGCGGAGCCTACGAGCAGTACTTC.

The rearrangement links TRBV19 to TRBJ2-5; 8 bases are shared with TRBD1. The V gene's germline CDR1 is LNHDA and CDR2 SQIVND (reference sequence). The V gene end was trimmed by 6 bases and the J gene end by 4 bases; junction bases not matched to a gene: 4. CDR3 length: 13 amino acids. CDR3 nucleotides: TGTGCCAGTAGGGGCAGGGGGCGAGAGACCCAGTACTTC. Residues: CASRGRGRETQYF.

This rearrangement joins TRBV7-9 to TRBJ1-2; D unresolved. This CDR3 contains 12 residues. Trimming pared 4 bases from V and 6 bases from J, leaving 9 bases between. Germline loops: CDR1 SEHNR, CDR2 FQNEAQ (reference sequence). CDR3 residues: CASSSGWDGYTF. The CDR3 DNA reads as TGTGCCAGCAGCTCGGGGTGGGATGGCTACACCTTC.

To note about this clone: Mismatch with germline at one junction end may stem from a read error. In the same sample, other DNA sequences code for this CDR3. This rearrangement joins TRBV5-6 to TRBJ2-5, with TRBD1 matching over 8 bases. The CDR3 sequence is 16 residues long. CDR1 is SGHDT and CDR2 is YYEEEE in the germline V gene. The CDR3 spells CASSLGPGGYRETQYF. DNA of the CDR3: TGCGCCAGCAGCTTGGGGCCAGGGGGCTACAGAGAGACCCAGTACTTC.

The CDR3 DNA is TGTGCCAGCAGCTTAGACAGGAGGATCGGCAATGAGCAGTTCTTC. It is translated as CASSLDRRIGNEQFF. The rearrangement joins TRBV7-3 to TRBJ2-1; weak D call: TRBD1 (6 bases). The length of the CDR3 is 15 residues. V was pared by 2 bases and J by 6 bases, with 14 bases between. The germline V gene encodes CDR1 SGHTA and CDR2 FQGTGA.

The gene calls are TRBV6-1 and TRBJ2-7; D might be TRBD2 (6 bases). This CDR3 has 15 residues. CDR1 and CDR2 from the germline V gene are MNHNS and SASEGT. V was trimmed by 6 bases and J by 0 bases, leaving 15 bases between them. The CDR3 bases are TGTGCCAGCAGCATCCGGGACTCCTACTCCTACGAGCAGTACTTC. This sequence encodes CASSIRDSYSYEQYF.

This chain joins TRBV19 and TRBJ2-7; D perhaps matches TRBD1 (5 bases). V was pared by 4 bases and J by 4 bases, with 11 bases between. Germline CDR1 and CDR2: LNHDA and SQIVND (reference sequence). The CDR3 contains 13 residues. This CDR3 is CASSTGQRYEQYF. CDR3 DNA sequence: TGTGCCAGTAGTACAGGACAAAGATACGAGCAGTACTTC.

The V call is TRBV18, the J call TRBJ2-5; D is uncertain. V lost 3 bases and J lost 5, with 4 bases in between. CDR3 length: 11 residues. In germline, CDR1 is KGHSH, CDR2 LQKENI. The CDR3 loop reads CASSPRETQYF. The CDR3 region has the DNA TGTGCCAGCTCACCGAGGGAGACCCAGTACTTC.

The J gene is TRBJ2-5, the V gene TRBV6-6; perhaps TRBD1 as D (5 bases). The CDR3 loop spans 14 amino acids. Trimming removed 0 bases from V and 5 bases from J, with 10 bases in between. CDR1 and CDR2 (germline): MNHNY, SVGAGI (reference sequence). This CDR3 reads CASSYSPGMETQYF. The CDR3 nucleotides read TGTGCCAGCAGTTACTCGCCAGGGATGGAGACCCAGTACTTC.

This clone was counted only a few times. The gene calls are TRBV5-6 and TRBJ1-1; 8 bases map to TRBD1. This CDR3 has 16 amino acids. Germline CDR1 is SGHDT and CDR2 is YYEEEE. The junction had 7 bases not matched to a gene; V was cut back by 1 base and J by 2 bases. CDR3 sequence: CASSLLGQGTNTEAFF. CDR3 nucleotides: TGTGCCAGCAGCTTGCTCGGACAGGGAACTAACACTGAAGCTTTCTTT.

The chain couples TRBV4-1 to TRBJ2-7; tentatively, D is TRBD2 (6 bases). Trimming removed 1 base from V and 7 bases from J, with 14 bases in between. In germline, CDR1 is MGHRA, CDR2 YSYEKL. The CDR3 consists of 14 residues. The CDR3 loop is CASSQAPGVGEQYF. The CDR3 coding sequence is TGCGCCAGCAGCCAAGCTCCGGGAGTGGGGGAGCAGTACTTC.

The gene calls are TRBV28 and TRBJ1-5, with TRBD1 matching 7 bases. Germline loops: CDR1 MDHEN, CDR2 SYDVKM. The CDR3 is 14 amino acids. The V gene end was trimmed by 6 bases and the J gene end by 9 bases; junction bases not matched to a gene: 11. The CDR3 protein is CASSIPGGRVPQHF. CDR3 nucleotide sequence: TGTGCCAGCAGCATACCAGGGGGGAGAGTGCCCCAGCATTTT.

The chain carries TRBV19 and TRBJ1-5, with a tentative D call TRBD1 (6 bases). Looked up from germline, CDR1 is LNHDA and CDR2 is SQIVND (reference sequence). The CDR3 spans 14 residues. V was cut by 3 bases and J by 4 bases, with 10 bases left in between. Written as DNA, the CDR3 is TGTGCCAGTAGTATCCAAAGGGGGAATCAGCCCCAGCATTTT. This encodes CASSIQRGNQPQHF.